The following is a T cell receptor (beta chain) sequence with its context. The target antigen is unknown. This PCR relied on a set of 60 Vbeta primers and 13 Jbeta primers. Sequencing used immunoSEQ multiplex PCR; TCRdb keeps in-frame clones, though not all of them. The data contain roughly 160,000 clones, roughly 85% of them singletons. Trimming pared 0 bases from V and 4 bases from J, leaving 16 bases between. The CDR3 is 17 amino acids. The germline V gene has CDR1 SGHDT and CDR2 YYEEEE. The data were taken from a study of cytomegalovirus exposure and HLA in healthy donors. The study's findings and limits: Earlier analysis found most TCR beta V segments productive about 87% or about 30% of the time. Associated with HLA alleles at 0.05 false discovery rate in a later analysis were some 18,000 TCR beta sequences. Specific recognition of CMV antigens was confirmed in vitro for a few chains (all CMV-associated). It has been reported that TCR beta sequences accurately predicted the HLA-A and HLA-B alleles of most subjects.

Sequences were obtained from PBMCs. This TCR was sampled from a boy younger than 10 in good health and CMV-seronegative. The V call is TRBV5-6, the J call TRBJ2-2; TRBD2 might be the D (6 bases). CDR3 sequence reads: CASSLAYGGNPTGELFF. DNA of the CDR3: TGTGCCAGCAGCTTGGCCTACGGGGGTAACCCCACCGGGGAGCTGTTTTTT. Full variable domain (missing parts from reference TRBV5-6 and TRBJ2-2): DAGVTQSPTHLIKTRGQQVTLRCSPKSGHDTVSWYQQALGQGPQFIFQYYEEEERQRGNFPDRFSGHQFPNYSSELNVNALLLGDSALYLCASSLAYGGNPTGELFFGEGSRLTVL.